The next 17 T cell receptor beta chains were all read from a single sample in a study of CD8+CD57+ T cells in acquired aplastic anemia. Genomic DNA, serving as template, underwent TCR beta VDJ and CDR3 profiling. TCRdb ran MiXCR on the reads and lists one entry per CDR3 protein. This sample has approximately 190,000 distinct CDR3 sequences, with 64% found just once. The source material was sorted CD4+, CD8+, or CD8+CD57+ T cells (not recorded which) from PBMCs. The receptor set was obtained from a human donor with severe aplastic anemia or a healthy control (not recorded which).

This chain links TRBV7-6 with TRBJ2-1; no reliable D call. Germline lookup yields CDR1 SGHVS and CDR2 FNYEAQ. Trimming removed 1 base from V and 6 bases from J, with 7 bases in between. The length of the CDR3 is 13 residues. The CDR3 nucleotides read TGTGCCAGCAGCTTAGTTTTGTTCAATGAGCAGTTCTTC. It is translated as CASSLVLFNEQFF.

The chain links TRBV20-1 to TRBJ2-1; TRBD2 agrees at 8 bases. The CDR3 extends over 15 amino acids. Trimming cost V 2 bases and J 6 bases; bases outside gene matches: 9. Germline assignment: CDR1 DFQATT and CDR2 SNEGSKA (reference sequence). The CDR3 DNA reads TGCAGTGCTAGACCCCCCACTAGCGGTCCCAATGAGCAGTTCTTC. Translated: CSARPPTSGPNEQFF.

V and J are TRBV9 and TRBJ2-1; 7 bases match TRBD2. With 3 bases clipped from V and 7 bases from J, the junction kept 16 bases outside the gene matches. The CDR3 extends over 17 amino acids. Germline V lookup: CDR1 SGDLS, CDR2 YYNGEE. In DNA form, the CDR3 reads TGTGCCAGCAGCGGGGCGGCGTCGCGGGAGTCTCTTAATGAGCAGTTCTTC. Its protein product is CASSGAASRESLNEQFF.

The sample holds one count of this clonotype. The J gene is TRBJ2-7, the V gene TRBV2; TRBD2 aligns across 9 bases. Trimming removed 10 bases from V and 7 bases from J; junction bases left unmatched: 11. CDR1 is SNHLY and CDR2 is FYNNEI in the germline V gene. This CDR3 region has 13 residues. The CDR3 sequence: CATSGGLGGEQYF. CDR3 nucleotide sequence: TGTGCCACGAGCGGGGGGCTAGGCGGGGAGCAGTACTTC.

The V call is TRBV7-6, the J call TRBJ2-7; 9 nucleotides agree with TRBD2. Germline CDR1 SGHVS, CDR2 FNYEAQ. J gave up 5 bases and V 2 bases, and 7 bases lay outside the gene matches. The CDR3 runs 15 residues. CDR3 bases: TGTGCCAGCAGCTTATTTGTAGCGGGAGAGGACGAGCAGTACTTC. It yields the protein CASSLFVAGEDEQYF.

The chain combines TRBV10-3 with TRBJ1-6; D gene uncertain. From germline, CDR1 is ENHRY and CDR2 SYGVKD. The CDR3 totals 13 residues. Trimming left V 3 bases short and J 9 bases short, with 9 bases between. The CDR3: CAISDARSSPLHF. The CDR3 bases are TGTGCCATCAGTGACGCGCGGAGTTCACCCCTCCACTTT.

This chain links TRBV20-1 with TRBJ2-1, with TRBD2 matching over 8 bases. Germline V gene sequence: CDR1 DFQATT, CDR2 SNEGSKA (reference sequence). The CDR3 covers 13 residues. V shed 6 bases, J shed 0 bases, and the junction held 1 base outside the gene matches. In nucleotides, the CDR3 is TGCAGTGCCAGCGGGAGCTCCTACAATGAGCAGTTCTTC. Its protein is CSASGSSYNEQFF.

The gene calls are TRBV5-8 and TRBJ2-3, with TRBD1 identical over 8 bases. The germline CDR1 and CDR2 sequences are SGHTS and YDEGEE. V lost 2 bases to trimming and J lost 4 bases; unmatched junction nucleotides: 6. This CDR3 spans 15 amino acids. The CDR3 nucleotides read TGTGCCAGCAGCTTAGGACAGGGAGGAGCAGATACGCAGTATTTT. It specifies CASSLGQGGADTQYF.

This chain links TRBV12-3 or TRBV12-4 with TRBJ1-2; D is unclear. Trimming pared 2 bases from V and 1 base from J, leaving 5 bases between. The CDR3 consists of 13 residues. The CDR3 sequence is CASSLRINYGYTF. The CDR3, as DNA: TGTGCCAGCAGTTTAAGGATTAACTATGGCTACACCTTC.

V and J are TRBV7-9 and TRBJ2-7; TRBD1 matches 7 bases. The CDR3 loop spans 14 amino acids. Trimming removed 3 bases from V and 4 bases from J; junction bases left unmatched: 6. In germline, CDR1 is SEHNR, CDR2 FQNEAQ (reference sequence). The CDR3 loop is CASSFSDRVYEQYF. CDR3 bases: TGTGCCAGCAGCTTTTCTGACAGGGTGTACGAGCAGTACTTC.

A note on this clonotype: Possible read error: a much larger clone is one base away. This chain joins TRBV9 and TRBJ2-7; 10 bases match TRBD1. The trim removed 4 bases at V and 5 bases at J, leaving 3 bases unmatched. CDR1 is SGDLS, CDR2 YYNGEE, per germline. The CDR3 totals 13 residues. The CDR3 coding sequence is TGTGCCAGCAGCTACGGGACAGGGGACGAGCAGTACTTC. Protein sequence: CASSYGTGDEQYF.

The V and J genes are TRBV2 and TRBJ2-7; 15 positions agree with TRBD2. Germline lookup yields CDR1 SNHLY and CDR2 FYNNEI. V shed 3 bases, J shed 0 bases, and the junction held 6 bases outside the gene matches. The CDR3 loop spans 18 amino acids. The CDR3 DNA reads TGTGCCAGCAGTGATGGGACTAGCGGGGGGCCTAGCTCCTACGAGCAGTACTTC. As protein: CASSDGTSGGPSSYEQYF. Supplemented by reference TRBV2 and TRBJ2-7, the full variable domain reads EPEVTQTPSHQVTQMGQEVILRCVPISNHLYFYWYRQILGQKVEFLVSFYNNEISEKSEIFDDQFSVERPDGSNFTLKIRSTKLEDSAMYFCASSDGTSGGPSSYEQYFGPGTRLTVT.

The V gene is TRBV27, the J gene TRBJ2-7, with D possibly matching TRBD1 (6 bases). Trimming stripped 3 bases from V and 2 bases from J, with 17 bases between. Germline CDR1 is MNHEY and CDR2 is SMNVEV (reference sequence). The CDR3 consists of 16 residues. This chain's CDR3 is CASSFSTGSHTYEQYF. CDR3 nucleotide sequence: TGTGCCAGCAGTTTCTCAACAGGGTCCCACACCTACGAGCAGTACTTC.

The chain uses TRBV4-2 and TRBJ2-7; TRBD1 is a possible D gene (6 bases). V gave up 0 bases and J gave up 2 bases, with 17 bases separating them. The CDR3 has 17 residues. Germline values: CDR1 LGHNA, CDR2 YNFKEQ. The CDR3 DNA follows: TGTGCCAGCAGCCAAGATCTAGGCAGGGGACCTCCCTACGAGCAGTACTTC. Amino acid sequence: CASSQDLGRGPPYEQYF.

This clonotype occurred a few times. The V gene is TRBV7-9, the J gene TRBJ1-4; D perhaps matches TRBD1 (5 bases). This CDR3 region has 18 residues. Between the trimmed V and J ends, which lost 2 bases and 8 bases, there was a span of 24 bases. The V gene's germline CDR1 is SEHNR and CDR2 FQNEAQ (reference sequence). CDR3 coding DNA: TGTGCCAGCAGCTTACTGGACAATCACCGCCGGGGGAACGAAAAACTGTTTTTT. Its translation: CASSLLDNHRRGNEKLFF.

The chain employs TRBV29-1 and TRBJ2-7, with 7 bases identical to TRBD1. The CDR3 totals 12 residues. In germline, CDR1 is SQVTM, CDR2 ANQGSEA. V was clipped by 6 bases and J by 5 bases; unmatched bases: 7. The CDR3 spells CSVVVGGDEQYF. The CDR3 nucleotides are TGCAGCGTAGTAGTAGGGGGCGACGAGCAGTACTTC.

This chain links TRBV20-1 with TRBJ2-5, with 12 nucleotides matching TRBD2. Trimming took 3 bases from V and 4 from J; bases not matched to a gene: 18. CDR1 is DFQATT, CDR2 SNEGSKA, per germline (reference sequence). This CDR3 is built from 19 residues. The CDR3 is CSARDEWTSGVGMRETQYF. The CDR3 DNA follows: TGCAGTGCTAGGGATGAGTGGACTAGCGGGGTGGGCATGCGAGAGACCCAGTACTTC.